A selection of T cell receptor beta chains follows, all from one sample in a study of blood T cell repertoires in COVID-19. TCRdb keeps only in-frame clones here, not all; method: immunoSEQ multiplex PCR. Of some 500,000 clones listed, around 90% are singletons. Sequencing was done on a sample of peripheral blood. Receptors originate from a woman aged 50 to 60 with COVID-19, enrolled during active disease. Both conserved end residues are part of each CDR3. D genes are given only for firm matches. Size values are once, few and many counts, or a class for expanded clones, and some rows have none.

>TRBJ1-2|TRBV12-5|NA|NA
TGTGCTAGTGGTTTACCCGACCGGGGTCTCGGACCAAACTATGGCTACACCTTC
CASGLPDRGLGPNYGYTF
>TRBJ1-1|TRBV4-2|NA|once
TGTGCCAGCAGCCCTCCTTGGGAGGGCACTGAAGCTTTCTTT
CASSPPWEGTEAFF
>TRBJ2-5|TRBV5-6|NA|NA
TGTGCCAGCAGCCCCGGGACACGAGAAGAGACCCAGTACTTC
CASSPGTREETQYF
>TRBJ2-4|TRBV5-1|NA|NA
TGCGCCAGCAGCGTTGCCGGAAACATTCAGTACTTC
CASSVAGNIQYF
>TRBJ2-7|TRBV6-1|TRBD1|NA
TGTGCCAGCAGTGAAGTGTGGACAGGGGGCTCCTACGAGCAGTACTTC
CASSEVWTGGSYEQYF
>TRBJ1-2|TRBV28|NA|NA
TGTGCCAGCTGGGGCGGACGAAACTATGGCTACACCTTC
CASWGGRNYGYTF
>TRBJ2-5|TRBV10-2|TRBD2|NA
TGCGCCAGCAGGAGGAGCGGGGGCCCCCAAGAGACCCAGTACTTC
CASRRSGGPQETQYF
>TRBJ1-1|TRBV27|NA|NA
TGTGCCAGCACCCGAGGGAGGGGATCTGAAGCTTTCTTT
CASTRGRGSEAFF
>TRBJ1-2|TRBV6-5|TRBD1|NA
TGTGCCAGCAGTTCCCATTGGACAGGGGGCATCTATGGCTACACCTTC
CASSSHWTGGIYGYTF
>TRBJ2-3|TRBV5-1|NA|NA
TGCGCCAGCAGCTTGGAAAGTCTCGGAGATACGCAGTATTTT
CASSLESLGDTQYF
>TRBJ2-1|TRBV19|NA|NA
TGTGCCAGTAGTAAAACCAGGGGTTCCTACAATGAGCAGTTCTTC
CASSKTRGSYNEQFF
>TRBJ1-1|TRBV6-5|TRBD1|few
TGTGCCAGCATCTGGGGGACAGCGAACACTGAAGCTTTCTTT
CASIWGTANTEAFF
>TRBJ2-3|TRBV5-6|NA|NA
TGTGCCAGCAGCTTGCCCTTACAGTTAGGAGGGGGCACAGATACGCAGTATTTT
CASSLPLQLGGGTDTQYF
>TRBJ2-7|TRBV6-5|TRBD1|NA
TGTGCCAGCATTATGACAGGGGATTCCTACGAGCAGTACTTC
CASIMTGDSYEQYF
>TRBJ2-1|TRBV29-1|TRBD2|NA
TGCAGCGTTTGGACACCGGGACTAGCGGTCTACAATGAGCAGTTCTTC
CSVWTPGLAVYNEQFF
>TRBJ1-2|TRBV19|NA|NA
TGTGCCAGTAGGAGACCCGACAGATCGTACACCTTC
CASRRPDRSYTF
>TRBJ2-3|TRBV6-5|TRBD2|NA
TGTGCCAGCAGTCTAGCGGGGGACACAGATACGCAGTATTTT
CASSLAGDTDTQYF
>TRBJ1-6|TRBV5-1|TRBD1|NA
TGCGCCAGCAGCTTGAGGGACAGGAATTCACCCCTCCACTTT
CASSLRDRNSPLHF
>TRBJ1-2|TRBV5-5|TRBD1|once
TGTGCCAGCAGCTTCAGGGGACAGGGAGGCTACACCTTC
CASSFRGQGGYTF
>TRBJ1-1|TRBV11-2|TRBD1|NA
TGTGCCAGCAGCACGGACAGGGTCACTGAAGCTTTCTTT
CASSTDRVTEAFF
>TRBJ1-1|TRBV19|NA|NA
TGTGCCAGTAGTATAAGGCAGGGTCGGAACACTGAAGCTTTCTTT
CASSIRQGRNTEAFF
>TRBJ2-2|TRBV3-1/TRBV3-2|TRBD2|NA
TGTGCCAGCAGCCAAGATAACGGGGGGGCCGCCGGGGAGCTGTTTTTT
CASSQDNGGAAGELFF
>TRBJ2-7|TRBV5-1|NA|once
TGCGCCAGCAGCTTGGAGGGGTATGAGCAGTACTTC
CASSLEGYEQYF
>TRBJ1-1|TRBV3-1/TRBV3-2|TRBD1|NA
TGTGCCAGCACCCAAGGAGACAGGGCCAATGAAGCTTTCTTT
CASTQGDRANEAFF
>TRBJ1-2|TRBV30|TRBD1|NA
TGTGCCTGGAGCACAGGGGCTGGCTACACCTTC
CAWSTGAGYTF
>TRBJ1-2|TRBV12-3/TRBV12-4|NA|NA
TGTGCCAGCAGTTTACAGGTTCGATGGGGCTACACCTTC
CASSLQVRWGYTF
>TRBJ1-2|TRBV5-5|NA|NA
TGTGCCAGCAGCTTGAATTTCGGGGTGGCGAAGGGCTACACCTTC
CASSLNFGVAKGYTF
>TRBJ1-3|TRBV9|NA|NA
TGTGCCAGCAGCCCCTCGGGGATCCCGGGGAACACCATATATTTT
CASSPSGIPGNTIYF
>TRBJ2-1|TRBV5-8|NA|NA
TGTGCCAGCAGCTCGGCGGTCAGCTCCTACAATGAGCAGTTCTTC
CASSSAVSSYNEQFF
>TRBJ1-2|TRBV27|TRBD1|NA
TGTGCCAGCAGGCCCTCGGGACAGTCGAATCGGGGCTACACCTTC
CASRPSGQSNRGYTF
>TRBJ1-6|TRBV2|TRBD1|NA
TGTGCCAGCAGTAACAGGGGCCTTGCCGTAAATTCACCCCTCCACTTT
CASSNRGLAVNSPLHF
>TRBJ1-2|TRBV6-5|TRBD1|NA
TGTGCCAGCAGTCTACAGGGGTCCTATGGCTACACCTTC
CASSLQGSYGYTF
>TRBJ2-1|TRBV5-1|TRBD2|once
TGCGCCAGCAGCTTGGGAACGAGCGGGGCCAACAATGAGCAGTTCTTC
CASSLGTSGANNEQFF
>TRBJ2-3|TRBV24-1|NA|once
TGTGCCACCAGTGCAGTAGCAGGGACAGATACGCAGTATTTT
CATSAVAGTDTQYF
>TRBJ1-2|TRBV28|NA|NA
TGTGCCAGCACCATAGATCCAGGGGTCTATGGCTACACCTTC
CASTIDPGVYGYTF
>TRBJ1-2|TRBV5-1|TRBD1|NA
TGCGCCAGCAGCTCGGGACAGGGAAACTATGGCTACACCTTC
CASSSGQGNYGYTF
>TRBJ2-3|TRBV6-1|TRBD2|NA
TGTGCCAGCAGTGAAGCATTTTGGGGAGCGGGACCCCCCGATACGCAGTATTTT
CASSEAFWGAGPPDTQYF
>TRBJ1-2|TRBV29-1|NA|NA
TGCAGCGGCCGATCCGGAGACTATGGCTACACCTTC
CSGRSGDYGYTF
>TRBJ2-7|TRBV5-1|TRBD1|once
TGCGCCAGCAGCTTGGTGACAGGGTCCTTCTACGAGCAGTACTTC
CASSLVTGSFYEQYF
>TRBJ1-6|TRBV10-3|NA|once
TGTGCCATCACGCCGGGGTTTTATAATTCACCCCTCCACTTT
CAITPGFYNSPLHF
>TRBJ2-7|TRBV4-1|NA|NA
TGCGCCAGCAGCCAAGGGCCGGGGGAGGCCTACGAGCAGTACTTC
CASSQGPGEAYEQYF
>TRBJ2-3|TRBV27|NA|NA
TGTGCCAGCACTCAATTCAGCGGAGATACGCAGTATTTT
CASTQFSGDTQYF
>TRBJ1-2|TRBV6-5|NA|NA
TGTGCCAGCAGCCCCGATCACAGGGATCTCTATGGCTACACCTTC
CASSPDHRDLYGYTF
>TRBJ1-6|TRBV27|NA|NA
TGTGCCAGCAGTCTCGGGACAAGTCGACCCCTCCACTTT
CASSLGTSRPLHF
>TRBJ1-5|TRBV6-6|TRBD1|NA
TGTGCCAGCAGTCCGCGACAGGGGGGTCAGTCCAATCAGCCCCAGCATTTT
CASSPRQGGQSNQPQHF
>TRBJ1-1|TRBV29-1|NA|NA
TGCAGCGTTCCTTCAGGGAACGGAGCTTTCTTT
CSVPSGNGAFF
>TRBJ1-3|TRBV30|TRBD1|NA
TGTGCCTGGGCCGGGACAGGGGTGAACACCATATATTTT
CAWAGTGVNTIYF
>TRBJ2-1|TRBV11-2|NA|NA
TGTGCCAGCAGCCCGAGCTACCCGGGTGATGAGCAGTTCTTC
CASSPSYPGDEQFF
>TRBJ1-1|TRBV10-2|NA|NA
TGCGCCAGCAGTGAGCCTGGTATAGGCGCCGGGACTGAAGCTTTCTTT
CASSEPGIGAGTEAFF
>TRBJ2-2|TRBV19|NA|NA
TGTGCCAGTACCCCGTTGGCTGACAGCTACACCGGGGAGCTGTTTTTT
CASTPLADSYTGELFF
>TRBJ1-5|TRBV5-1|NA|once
TGCGCCAGCAGCCCCGAGGCGGGCGGAACTCAGCCCCAGCATTTT
CASSPEAGGTQPQHF
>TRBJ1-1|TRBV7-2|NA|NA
TGTGCCAGCAGCCAGCCCACGAGGGCAGCCTGGAACACTGAAGCTTTCTTT
CASSQPTRAAWNTEAFF
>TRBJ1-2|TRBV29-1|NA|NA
TGCAGCGTCCGAAGAAACAGGGTTAACTATGGCTACACCTTC
CSVRRNRVNYGYTF
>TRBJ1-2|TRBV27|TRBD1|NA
TGTGCCAGCAGCACAGGGGGCCACGACTATGGCTACACCTTC
CASSTGGHDYGYTF
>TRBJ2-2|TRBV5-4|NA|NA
TGTGCCAGCAGCTTCAAAACAGACGGGGAGCTGTTTTTT
CASSFKTDGELFF